This TCR beta chain was identified during a study of OX40 agonist ivuxolimab in advanced cancers. About the study: At doses from 0.01 to 10 mg/kg, patients were given intravenous ivuxolimab every 2 weeks. Study-level findings and limits: The study found that CD8+ T cells averaged more expanded clones than CD4+.

A remark on this clone: Its antigen is undetermined.

Assay: immunoSEQ multiplex PCR; the TCRdb copy retains only in-frame clones and omits some. The table includes some 59,000 clones, about 90% detected once. CDR3 length: 16 residues. Germline assignment: CDR1 SGHRS and CDR2 YFSETQ. V dropped 0 bases and J dropped 2; count of bases not matched to a gene: 5. The source is an adult with an advanced solid tumor such as melanoma, head and neck, liver or kidney cancer. The source material was CD4+ or CD8+ T cells sorted from blood, sampled in a trial of the OX40 agonist ivuxolimab. V and J are TRBV5-1 and TRBJ2-5; 9 bases align to TRBD2. The CDR3 sequence: CASSLGSTSGQETQYF. Written as DNA, the CDR3 is TGCGCCAGCAGCTTGGGGTCGACTAGCGGACAAGAGACCCAGTACTTC.